This T cell receptor beta chain was identified during a study of shared clonotypes between healthy human individuals. CDR3 length: 13 residues. The V end was cut by 1 base, the J end by 4 bases, with 10 bases between. Germline V gene lookup returns CDR1 SQVTM and CDR2 ANQGSEA. As regards this clone: The same CDR3 is also encoded by other DNA sequences in this sample.

Unsorted PBMC replicate PCRs drew on about 280 ng DNA, representing tens of thousands of T cell genomes. The assay was immunoSEQ multiplex PCR, and TCRdb's table has in-frame clones only and misses some. The sample has about 460,000 clones; roughly four fifths are singletons. The sequencing input was PBMCs. This sequence was found in a woman aged 40 to 50 in good health. Some clones in this sample may be carry-over from other donors' samples. This chain links TRBV29-1 with TRBJ1-2, with D perhaps matching TRBD1 (5 bases). CDR3 nucleotides: TGCAGCGTTGAAGGGCAGGGCCCCTATGGCTACACCTTC. Translation: CSVEGQGPYGYTF.